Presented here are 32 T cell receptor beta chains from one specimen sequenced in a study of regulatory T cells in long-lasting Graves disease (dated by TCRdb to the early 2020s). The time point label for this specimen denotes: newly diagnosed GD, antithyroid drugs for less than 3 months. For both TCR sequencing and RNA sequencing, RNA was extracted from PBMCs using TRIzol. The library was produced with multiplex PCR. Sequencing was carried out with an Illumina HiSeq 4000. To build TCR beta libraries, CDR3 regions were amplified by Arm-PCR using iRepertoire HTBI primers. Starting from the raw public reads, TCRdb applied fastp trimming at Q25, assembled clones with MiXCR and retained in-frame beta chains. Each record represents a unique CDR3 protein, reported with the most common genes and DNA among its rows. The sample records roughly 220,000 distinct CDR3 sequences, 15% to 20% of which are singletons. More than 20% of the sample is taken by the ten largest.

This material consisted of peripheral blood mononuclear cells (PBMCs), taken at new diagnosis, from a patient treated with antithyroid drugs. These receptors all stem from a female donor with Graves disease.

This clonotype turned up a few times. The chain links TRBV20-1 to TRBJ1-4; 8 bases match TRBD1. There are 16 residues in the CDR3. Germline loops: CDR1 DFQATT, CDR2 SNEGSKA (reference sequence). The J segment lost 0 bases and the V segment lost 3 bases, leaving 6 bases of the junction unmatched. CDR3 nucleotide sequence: TGCAGTGCTAGGCCGGGACAGGCTGCAACTAATGAAAAACTGTTTTTT. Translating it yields CSARPGQAATNEKLFF.

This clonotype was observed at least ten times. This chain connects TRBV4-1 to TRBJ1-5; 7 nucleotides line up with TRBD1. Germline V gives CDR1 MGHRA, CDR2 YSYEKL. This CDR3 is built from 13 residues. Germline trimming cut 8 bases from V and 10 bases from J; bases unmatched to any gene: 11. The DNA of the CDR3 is TGCGCCAGCGGCCCAGGGGGGTCCGGACCCCAGCATTTT. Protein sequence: CASGPGGSGPQHF.

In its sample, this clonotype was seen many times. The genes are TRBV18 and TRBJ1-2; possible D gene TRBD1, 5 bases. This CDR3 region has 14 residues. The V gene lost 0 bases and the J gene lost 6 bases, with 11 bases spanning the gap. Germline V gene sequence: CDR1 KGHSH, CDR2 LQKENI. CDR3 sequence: CASSPPSAGDGYTF. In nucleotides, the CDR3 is TGTGCCAGCTCACCACCATCGGCGGGGGATGGCTACACCTTC.

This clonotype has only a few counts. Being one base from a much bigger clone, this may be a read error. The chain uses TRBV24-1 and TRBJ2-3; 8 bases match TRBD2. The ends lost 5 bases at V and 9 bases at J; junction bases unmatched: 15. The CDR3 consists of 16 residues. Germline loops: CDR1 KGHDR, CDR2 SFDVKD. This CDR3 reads CATSGPAGVTDSTQYF. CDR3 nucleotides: TGTGCCACCAGTGGCCCAGCGGGAGTCACAGACAGCACGCAGTATTTT.

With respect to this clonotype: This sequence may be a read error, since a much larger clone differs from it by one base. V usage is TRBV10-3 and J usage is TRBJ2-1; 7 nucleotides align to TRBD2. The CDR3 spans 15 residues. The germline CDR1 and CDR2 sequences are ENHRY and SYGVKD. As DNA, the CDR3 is TGTGCCATCAGTGAGGAAGCGGGGACTAACAATGAGCAGTCCTTC. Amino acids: CAISEEAGTNNEQSF.

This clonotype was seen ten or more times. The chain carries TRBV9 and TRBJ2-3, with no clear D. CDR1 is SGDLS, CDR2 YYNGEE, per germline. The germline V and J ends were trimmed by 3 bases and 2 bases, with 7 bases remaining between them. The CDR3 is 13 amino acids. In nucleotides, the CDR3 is TGTGCCAGCAGCGCAATGTACACAGATACGCAGTATTTT. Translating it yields CASSAMYTDTQYF.

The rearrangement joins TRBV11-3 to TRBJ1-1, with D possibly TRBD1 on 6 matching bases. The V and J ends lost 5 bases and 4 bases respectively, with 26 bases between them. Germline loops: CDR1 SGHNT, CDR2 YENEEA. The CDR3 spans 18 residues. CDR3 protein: CASSRGARGNTGVTEAFF. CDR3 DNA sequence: TGTGCCAGCAGCCGTGGGGCAAGGGGGAACACCGGGGTCACTGAAGCTTTCTTT.

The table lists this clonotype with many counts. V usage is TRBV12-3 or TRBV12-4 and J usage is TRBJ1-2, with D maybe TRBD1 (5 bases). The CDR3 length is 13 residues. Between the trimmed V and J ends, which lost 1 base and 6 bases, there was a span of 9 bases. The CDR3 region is CASSLGSGDGYTF. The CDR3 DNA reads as TGTGCCAGCAGTTTAGGTTCGGGGGATGGCTACACCTTC.

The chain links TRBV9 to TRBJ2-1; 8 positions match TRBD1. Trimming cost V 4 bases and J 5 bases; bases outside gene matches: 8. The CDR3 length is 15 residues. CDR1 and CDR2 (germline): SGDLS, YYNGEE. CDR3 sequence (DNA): TGTGCCAGCAGCATGACCGGGACAGGTAACAATGAGCAGTTCTTC. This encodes CASSMTGTGNNEQFF. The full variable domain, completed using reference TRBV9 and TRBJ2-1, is DSGVTQTPKHLITATGQRVTLRCSPRSGDLSVYWYQQSLDQGLQFLIQYYNGEERAKGNILERFSAQQFPDLHSELNLSSLELGDSALYFCASSMTGTGNNEQFFGPGTRLTVL.

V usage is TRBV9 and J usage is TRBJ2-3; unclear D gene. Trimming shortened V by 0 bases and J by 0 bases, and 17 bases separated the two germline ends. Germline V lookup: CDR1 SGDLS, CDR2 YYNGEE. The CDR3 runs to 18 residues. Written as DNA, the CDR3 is TGTGCCAGCAGCGTAGGGCCGGGCCCGGGTACTAGCACAGATACGCAGTATTTT. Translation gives CASSVGPGPGTSTDTQYF.

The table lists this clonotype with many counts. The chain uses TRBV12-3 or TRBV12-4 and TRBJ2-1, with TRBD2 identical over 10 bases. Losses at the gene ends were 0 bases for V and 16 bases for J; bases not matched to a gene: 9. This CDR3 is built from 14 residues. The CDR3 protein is CASSLAALAGAHFF. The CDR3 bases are TGTGCCAGCAGTTTAGCGGCTCTAGCGGGAGCCCATTTCTTC.

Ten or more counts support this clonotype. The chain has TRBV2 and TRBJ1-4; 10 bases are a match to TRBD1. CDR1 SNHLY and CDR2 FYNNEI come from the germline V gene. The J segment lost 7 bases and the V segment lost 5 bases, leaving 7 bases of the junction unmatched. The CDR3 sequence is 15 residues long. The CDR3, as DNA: TGTGCCAGCAGTAGAGACAGGGGGCTCGGTGAAAAACTGTTTTTT. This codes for CASSRDRGLGEKLFF.

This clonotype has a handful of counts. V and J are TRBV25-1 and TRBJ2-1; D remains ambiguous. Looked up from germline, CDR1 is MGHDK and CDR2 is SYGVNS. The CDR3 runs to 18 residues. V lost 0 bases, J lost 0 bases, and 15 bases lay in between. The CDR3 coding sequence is TGTGCCAGCAGTGAATATAATCCAGGACGGAGCTCCTACAATGAGCAGTTCTTC. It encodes CASSEYNPGRSSYNEQFF.

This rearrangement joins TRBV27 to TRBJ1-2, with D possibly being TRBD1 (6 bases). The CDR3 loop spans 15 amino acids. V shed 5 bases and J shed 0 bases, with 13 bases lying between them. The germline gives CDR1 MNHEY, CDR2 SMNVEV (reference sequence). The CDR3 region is CASSRKGGPNYGYTF. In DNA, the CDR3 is TGTGCCAGCAGTCGCAAGGGGGGTCCTAACTATGGCTACACCTTC.

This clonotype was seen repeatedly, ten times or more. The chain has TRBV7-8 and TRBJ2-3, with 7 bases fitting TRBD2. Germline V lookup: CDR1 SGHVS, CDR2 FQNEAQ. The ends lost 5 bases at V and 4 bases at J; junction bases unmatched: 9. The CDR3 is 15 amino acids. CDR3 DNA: TGTGCCAGCAGCCCGGGCGGTGCGGGGGCAGATACGCAGTATTTT. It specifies CASSPGGAGADTQYF.

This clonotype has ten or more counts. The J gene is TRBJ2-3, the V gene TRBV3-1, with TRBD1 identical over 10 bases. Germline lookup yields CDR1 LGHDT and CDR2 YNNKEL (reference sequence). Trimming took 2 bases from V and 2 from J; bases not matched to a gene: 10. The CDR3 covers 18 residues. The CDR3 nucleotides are TGTGCCAGCAGCCAAAAAAGCCGGGACAGGGGAGACACAGATACGCAGTATTTT. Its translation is CASSQKSRDRGDTDTQYF.

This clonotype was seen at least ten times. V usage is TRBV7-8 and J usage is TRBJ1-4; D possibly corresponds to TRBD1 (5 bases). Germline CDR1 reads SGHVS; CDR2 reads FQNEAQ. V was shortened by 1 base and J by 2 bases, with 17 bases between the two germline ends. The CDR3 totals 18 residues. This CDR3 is CASSLVGGGAATNEKLFF. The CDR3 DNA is TGTGCCAGCAGCTTAGTGGGTGGGGGAGCCGCTACTAATGAAAAACTGTTTTTT.

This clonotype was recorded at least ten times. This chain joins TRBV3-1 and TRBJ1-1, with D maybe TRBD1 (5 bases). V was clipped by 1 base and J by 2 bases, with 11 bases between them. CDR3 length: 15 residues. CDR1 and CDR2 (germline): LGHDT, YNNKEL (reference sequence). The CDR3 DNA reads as TGTGCCAGCAGCCAAGTGGGGGGAATCAACACTGAAGCTTTCTTT. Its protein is CASSQVGGINTEAFF.

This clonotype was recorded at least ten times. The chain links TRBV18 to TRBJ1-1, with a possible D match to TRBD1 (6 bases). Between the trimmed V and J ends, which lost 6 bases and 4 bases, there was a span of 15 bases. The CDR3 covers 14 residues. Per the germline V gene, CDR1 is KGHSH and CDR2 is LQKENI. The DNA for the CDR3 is TGTGCCAGCTCCGGGGGGCAGTCGAGCACTGAAGCTTTCTTT. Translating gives CASSGGQSSTEAFF.

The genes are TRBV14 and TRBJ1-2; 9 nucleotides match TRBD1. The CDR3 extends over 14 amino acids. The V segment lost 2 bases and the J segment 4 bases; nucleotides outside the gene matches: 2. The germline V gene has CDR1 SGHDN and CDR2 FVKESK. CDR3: CASSQMTGGYGYTF. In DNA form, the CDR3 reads TGTGCCAGCAGCCAAATGACAGGGGGCTATGGCTACACCTTC.

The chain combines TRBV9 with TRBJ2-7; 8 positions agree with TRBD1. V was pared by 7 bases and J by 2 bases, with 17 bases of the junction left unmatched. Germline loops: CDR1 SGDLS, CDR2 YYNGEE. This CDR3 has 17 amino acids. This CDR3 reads CASGQRWPGQEPYEQYF. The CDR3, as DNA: TGTGCCAGCGGACAGCGGTGGCCGGGACAGGAGCCCTACGAGCAGTACTTC.

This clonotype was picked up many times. The CDR3, as DNA: TGTGCCAGCAGCAAGGGTTTTAATTCACCCCTCCACTTT. It codes for CASSKGFNSPLHF. The chain is built from TRBV2 and TRBJ1-6; D is undetermined. Germline V gene lookup returns CDR1 SNHLY and CDR2 FYNNEI. V was clipped by 6 bases and J by 6 bases, with 9 bases between them. This CDR3 has 13 residues.

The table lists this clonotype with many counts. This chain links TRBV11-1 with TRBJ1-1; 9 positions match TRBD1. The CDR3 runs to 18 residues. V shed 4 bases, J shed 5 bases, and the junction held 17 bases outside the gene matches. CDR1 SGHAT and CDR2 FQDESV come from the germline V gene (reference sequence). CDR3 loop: CASSYSSGTGGSGTEAFF. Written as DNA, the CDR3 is TGTGCCAGCAGCTACTCTTCTGGAACAGGGGGCTCGGGAACTGAAGCTTTCTTT.

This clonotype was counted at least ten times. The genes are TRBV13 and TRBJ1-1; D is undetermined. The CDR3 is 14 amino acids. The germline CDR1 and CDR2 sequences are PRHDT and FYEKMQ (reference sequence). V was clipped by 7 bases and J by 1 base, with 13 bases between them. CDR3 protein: CASTPRGQNTEAFF. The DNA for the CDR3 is TGTGCCAGCACCCCCCGCGGGCAGAACACTGAAGCTTTCTTT.

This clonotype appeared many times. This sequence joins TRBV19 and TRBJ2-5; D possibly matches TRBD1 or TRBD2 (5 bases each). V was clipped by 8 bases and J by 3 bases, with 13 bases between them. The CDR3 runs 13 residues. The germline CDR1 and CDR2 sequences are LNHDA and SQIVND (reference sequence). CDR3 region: CASRRGLEETQYF. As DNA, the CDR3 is TGTGCCAGTCGCCGGGGCCTTGAAGAGACCCAGTACTTC.

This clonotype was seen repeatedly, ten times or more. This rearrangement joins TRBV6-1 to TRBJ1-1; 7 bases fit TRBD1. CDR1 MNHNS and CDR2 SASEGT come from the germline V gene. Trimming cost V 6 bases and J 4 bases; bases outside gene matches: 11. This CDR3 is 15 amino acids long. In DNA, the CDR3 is TGTGCCAGCAGGATATACAGGGGAGGTGGCACTGAAGCTTTCTTT. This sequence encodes CASRIYRGGGTEAFF.

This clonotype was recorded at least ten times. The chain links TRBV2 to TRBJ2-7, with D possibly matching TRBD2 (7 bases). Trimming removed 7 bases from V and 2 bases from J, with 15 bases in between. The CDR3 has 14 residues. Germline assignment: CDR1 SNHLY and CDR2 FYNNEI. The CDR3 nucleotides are TGTGCCAGCAAGTACGGGGGGCCGACCTACGAGCAGTACTTC. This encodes CASKYGGPTYEQYF.

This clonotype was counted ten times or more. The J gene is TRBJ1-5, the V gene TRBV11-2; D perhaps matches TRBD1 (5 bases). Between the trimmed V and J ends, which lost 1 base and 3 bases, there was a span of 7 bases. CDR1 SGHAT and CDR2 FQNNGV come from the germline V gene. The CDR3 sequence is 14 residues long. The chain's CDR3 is CASSLAGNNQPQHF. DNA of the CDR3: TGTGCCAGCAGCTTAGCAGGGAACAATCAGCCCCAGCATTTT.

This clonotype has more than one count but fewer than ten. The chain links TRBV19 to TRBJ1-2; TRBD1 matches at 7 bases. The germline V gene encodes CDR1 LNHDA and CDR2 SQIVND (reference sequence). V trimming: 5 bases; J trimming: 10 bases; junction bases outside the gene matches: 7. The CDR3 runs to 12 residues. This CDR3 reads CASSLPTGPYTF. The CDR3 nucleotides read TGTGCCAGTAGTCTGCCGACAGGGCCCTACACCTTC.

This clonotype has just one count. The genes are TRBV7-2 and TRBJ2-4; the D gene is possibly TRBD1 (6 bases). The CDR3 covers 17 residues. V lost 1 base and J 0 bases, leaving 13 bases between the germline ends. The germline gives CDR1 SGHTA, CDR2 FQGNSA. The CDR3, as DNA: TGTGCCAGCAGCTTAGTAGGACAGCGTCTAGCCAAAAACATTCAGTACTTC. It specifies CASSLVGQRLAKNIQYF. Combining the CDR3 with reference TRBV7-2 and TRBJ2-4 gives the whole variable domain GAGVSQSPSNKVTEKGKDVELRCDPISGHTALYWYRQSLGQGLEFLIYFQGNSAPDKSGLPSDRFSAERTGGSVSTLTIQRTQQEDSAVYLCASSLVGQRLAKNIQYFGAGTRLSVL.

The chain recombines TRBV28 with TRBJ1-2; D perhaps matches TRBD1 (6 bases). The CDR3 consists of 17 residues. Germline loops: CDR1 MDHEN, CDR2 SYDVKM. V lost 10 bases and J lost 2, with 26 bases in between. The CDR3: CATNIRVGAPRNYGYTF. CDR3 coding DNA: TGTGCCACAAACATCAGGGTGGGGGCGCCGAGGAACTATGGCTACACCTTC.

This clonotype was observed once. CDR3 DNA sequence: TGTGCCAGCAGTGCTTTGGCAGATACGCAGTATTTT. It codes for CASSALADTQYF. This rearrangement joins TRBV2 to TRBJ2-3; D gene uncertain. The CDR3 consists of 12 residues. The germline CDR1 and CDR2 sequences are SNHLY and FYNNEI. The V end was cut by 4 bases, the J end by 4 bases, with 6 bases between.